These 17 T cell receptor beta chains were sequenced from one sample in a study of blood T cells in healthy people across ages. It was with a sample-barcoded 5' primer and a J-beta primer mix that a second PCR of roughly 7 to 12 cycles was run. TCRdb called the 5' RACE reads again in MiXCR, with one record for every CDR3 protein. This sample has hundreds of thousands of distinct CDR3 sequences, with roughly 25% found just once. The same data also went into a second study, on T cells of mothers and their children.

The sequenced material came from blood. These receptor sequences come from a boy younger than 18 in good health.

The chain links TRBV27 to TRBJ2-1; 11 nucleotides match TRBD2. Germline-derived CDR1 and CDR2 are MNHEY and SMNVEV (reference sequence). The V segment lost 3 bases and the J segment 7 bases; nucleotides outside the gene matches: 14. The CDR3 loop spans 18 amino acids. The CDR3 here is CASSFWVPVSGGANEQFF. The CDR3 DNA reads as TGTGCCAGCAGTTTTTGGGTCCCGGTTAGCGGGGGGGCGAATGAGCAGTTCTTC.

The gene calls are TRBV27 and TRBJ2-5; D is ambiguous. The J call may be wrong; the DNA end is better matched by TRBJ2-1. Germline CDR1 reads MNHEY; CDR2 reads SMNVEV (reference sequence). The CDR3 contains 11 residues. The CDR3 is CASMRNNEQFF. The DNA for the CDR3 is TGTGCCAGCATGAGGAACAATGAGCAGTTCTTC.

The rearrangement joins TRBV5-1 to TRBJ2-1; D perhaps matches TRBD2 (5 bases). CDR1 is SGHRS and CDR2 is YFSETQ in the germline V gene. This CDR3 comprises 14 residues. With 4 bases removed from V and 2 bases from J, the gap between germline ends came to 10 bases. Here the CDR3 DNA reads TGCGCCAGCAGCCGGGAAAATGCCTACAATGAGCAGTTCTTC. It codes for CASSRENAYNEQFF.

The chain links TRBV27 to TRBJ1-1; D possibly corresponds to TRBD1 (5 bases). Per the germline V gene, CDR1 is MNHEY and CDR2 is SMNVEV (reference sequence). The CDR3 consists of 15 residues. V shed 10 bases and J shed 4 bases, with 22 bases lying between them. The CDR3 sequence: CATGQGGAGGTEAFF. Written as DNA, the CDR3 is TGTGCCACCGGTCAGGGAGGGGCCGGTGGCACTGAAGCTTTCTTT.

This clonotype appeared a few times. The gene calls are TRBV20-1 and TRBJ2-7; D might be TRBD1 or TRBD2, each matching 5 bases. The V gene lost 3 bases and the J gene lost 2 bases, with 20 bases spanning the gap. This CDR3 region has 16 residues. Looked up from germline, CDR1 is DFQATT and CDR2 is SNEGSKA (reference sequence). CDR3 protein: CSARDPMGPQPYEQYF. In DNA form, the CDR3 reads TGCAGTGCTAGGGACCCAATGGGACCCCAACCCTACGAGCAGTACTTC.

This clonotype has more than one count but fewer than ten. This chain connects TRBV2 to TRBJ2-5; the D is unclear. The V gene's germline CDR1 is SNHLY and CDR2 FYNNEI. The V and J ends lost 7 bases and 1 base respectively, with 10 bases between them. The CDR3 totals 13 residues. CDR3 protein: CASTGQPQETQYF. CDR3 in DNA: TGTGCCAGCACCGGGCAGCCCCAAGAGACCCAGTACTTC.

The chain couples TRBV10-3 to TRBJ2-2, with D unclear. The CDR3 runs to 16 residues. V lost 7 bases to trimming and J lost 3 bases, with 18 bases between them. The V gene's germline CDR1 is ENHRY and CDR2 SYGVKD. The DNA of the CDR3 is TGTGCCATCAACTCGGCCAGTTCGATCGACACCGGGGAGCTGTTTTTT. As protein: CAINSASSIDTGELFF.

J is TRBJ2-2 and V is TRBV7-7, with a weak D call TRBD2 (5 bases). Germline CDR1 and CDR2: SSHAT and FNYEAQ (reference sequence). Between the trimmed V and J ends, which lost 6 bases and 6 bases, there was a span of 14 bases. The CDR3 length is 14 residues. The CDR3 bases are TGTGCCAGCAGTCAGCATGAGGGCCCCGGGGAGCTGTTTTTT. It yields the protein CASSQHEGPGELFF. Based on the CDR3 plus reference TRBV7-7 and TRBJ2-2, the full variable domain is GAGVSQSPRYKVTKRGQDVTLRCDPISSHATLYWYQQALGQGPEFLTYFNYEAQPDKSGLPSDRFSAERPEGSISTLTIQRTEQRDSAMYRCASSQHEGPGELFFGEGSRLTVL.

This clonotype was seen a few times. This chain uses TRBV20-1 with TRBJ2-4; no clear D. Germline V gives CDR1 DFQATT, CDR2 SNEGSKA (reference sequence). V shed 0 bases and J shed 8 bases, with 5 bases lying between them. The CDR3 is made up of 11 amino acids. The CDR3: CSARDIDIQYF. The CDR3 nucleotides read TGCAGTGCTAGAGATATAGACATTCAGTACTTC.

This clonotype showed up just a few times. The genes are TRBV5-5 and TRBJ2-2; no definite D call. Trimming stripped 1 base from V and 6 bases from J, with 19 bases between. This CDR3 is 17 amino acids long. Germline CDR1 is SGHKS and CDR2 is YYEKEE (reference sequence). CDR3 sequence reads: CASSLRQDEQRAGELFF. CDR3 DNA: TGTGCCAGCAGCTTGAGGCAGGATGAACAACGGGCCGGGGAGCTGTTTTTT.

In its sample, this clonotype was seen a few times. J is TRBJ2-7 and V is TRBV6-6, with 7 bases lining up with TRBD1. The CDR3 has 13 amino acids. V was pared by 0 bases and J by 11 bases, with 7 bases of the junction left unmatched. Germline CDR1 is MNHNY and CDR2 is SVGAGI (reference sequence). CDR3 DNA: TGTGCCAGCAGTTACTCGCCCCAGCAGGGGGAGTACTTC. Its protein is CASSYSPQQGEYF.

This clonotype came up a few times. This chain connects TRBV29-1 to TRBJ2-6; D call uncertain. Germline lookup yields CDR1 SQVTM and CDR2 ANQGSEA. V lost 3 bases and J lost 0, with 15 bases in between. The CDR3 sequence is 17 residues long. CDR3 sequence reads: CSVEIRVGFSGANVLTF. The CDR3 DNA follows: TGCAGCGTTGAGATAAGGGTTGGGTTCTCTGGGGCCAACGTCCTGACTTTC.

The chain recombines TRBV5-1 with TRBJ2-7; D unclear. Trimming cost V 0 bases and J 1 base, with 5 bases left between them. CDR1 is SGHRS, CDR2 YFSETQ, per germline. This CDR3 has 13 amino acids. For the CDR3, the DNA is TGCGCCAGCAGCTTGGTGATGTCCTACGAGCAGTACTTC. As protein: CASSLVMSYEQYF.

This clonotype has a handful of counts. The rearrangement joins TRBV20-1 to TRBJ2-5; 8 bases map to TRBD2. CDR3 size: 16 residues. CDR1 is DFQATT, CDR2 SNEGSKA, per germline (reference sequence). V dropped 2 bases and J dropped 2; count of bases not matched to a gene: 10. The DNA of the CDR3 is TGCAGTGCTAGATCGAGCGGGGGCCTAATTCAAGAGACCCAGTACTTC. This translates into CSARSSGGLIQETQYF.

CDR3 sequence: CASSPRPGQTNYEQYF. In DNA, the CDR3 is TGTGCCAGCAGCCCTAGGCCGGGACAGACCAACTACGAGCAGTACTTC. This chain joins TRBV7-6 and TRBJ2-7; TRBD1 matches 7 bases. This CDR3 contains 16 residues. Germline V lookup: CDR1 SGHVS, CDR2 FNYEAQ. Trimming at V came to 5 bases and at J to 3 bases, leaving 13 bases not matched to a gene.

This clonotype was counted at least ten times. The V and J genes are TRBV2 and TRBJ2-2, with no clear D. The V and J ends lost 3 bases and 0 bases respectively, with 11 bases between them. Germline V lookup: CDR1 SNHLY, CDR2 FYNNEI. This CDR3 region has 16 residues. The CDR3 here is CASSEFRVSNTGELFF. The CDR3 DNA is TGTGCCAGCAGTGAGTTTAGGGTGTCGAACACCGGGGAGCTGTTTTTT.

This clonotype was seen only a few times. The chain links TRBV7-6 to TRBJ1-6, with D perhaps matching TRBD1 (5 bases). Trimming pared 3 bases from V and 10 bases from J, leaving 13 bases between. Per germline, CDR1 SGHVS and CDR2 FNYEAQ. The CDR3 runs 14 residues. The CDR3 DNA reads TGTGCCAGCAGCTTTTCCGGGGGTGGGTCACCCCTCCACTTT. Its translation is CASSFSGGGSPLHF.